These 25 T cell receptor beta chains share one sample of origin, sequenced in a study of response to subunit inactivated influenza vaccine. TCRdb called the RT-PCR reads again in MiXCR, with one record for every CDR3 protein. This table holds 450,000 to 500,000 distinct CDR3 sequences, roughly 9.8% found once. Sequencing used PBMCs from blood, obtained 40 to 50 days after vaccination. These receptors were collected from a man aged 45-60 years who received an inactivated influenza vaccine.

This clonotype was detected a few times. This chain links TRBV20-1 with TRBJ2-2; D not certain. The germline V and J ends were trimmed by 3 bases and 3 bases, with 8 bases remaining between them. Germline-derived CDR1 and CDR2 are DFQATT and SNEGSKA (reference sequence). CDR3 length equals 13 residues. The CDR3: CSAREIYTGELFF. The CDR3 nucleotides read TGCAGTGCTAGGGAGATCTACACCGGGGAGCTGTTTTTT.

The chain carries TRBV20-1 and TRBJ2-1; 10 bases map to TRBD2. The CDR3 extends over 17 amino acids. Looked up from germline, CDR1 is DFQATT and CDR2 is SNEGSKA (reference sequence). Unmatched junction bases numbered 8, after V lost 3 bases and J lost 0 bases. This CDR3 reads CSARGSGRTSSYNEQFF. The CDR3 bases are TGCAGTGCTAGGGGTAGCGGGAGGACCAGCTCCTACAATGAGCAGTTCTTC.

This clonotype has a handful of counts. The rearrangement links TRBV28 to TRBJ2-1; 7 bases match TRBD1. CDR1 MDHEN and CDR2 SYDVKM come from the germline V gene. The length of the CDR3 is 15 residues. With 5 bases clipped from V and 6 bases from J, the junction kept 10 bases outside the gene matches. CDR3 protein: CASSTDREFLNEQFF. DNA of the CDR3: TGTGCCAGCAGTACCGACAGGGAGTTCCTCAATGAGCAGTTCTTC.

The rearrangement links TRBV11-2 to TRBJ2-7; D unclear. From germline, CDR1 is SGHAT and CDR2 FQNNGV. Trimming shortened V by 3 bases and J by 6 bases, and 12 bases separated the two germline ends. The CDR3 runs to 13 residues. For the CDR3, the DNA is TGTGCCAGCAGCTTCATCATTGGTCGCGAGCAGTACTTC. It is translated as CASSFIIGREQYF.

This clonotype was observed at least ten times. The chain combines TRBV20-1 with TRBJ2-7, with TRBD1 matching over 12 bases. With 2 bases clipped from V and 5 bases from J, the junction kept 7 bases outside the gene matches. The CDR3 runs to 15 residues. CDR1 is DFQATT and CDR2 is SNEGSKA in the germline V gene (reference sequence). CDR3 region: CSARLSGTGGNEQYF. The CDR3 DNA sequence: TGCAGTGCTAGACTATCCGGGACAGGGGGCAACGAGCAGTACTTC.

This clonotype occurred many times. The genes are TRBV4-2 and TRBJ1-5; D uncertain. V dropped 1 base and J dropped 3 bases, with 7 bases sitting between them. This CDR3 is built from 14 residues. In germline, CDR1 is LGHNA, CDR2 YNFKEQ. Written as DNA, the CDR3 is TGTGCCAGCAGCCAAGTGGGGTCCAATCAGCCCCAGCATTTT. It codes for CASSQVGSNQPQHF.

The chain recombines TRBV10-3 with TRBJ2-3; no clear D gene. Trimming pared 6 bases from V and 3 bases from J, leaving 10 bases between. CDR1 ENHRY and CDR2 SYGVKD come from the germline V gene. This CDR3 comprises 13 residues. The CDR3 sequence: CAISRLITDTQYF. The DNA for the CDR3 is TGTGCCATCAGCCGCTTGATTACAGATACGCAGTATTTT.

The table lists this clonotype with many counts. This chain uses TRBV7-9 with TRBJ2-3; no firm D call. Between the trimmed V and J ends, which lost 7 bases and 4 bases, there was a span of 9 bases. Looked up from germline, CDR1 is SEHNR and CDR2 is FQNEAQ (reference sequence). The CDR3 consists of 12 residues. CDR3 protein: CASMGMADTQYF. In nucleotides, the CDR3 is TGTGCCAGCATGGGTATGGCAGATACGCAGTATTTT. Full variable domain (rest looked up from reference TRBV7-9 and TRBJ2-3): DTGVSQNPRHKITKRGQNVTFRCDPISEHNRLYWYRQTLGQGPEFLTYFQNEAQLEKSRLLSDRFSAERPKGSFSTLEIQRTEQGDSAMYLCASMGMADTQYFGPGTRLTVL.

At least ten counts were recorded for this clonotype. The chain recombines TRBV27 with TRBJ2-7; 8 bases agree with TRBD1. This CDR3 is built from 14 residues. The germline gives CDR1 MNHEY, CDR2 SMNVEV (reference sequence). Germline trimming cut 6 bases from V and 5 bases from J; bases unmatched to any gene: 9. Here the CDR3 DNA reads TGTGCCAGCAGCCTTTGGACAGGGATGCACGAGCAGTACTTC. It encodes CASSLWTGMHEQYF.

CDR3 nucleotides: TGCAGTGCTAGTTCGCGGGAGGGCAACACCGGGGAGCTGTTTTTT. This sequence encodes CSASSREGNTGELFF. The rearrangement joins TRBV20-1 to TRBJ2-2; 9 bases fit TRBD2. V lost 3 bases to trimming and J lost 2 bases; unmatched junction nucleotides: 4. CDR1 and CDR2 from the germline V gene are DFQATT and SNEGSKA (reference sequence). The CDR3 has 15 amino acids.

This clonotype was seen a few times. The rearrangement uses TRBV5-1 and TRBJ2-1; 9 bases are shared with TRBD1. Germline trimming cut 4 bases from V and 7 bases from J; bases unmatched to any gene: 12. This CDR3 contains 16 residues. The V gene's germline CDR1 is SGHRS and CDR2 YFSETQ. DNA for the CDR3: TGCGCCAGCAGCCCGACCCGGGACAGGGAATTGAATGAGCAGTTCTTC. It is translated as CASSPTRDRELNEQFF.

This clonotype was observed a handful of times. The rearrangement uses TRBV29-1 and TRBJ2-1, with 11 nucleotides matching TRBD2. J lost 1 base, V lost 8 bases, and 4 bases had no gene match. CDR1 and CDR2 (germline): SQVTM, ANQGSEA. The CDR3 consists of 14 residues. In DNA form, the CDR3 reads TGCAGCCCCCGACTAGCGGGGTCCTACAATGAGCAGTTCTTC. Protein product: CSPRLAGSYNEQFF.

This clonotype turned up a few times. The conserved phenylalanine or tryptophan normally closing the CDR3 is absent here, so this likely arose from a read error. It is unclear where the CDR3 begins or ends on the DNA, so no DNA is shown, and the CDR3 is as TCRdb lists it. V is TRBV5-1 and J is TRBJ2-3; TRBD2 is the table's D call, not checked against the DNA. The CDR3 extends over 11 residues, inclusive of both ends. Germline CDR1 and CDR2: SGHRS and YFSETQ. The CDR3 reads CASSLGARLLV.

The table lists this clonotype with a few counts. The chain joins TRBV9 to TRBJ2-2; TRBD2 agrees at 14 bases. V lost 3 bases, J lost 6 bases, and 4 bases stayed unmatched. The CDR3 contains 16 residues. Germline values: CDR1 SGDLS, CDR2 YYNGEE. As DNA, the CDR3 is TGTGCCAGCAGCGCGCCGGGACTAGCGGGAGCCGGGGAGCTGTTTTTT. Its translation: CASSAPGLAGAGELFF. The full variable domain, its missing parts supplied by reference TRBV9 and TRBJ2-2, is DSGVTQTPKHLITATGQRVTLRCSPRSGDLSVYWYQQSLDQGLQFLIQYYNGEERAKGNILERFSAQQFPDLHSELNLSSLELGDSALYFCASSAPGLAGAGELFFGEGSRLTVL.

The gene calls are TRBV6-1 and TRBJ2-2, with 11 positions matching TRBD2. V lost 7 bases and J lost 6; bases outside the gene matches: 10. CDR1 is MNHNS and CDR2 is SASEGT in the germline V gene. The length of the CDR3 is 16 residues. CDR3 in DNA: TGTGCCAGCACAAAATTTAGCGGGGGGGCATCCGGGGAGCTGTTTTTT. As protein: CASTKFSGGASGELFF.

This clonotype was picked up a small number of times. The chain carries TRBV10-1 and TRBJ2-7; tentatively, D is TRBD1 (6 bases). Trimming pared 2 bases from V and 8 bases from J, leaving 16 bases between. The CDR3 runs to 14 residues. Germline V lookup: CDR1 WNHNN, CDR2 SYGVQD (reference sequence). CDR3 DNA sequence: TGCGCCAGCAGTGAGATTACAGGGTCTACGAAGCAGTACTTC. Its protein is CASSEITGSTKQYF.

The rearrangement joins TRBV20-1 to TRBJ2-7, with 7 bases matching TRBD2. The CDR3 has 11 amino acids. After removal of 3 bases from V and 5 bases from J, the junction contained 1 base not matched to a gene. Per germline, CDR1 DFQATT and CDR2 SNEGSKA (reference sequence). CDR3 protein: CSASGRNEQYF. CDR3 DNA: TGCAGTGCTAGCGGGAGGAACGAGCAGTACTTC.

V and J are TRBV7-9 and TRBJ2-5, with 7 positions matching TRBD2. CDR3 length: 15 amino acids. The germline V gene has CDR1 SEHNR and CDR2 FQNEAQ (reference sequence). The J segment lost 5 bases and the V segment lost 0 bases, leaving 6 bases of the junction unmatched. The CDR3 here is CASSLAFREGETQYF. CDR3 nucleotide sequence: TGTGCCAGCAGCTTAGCGTTCAGGGAGGGGGAGACCCAGTACTTC.

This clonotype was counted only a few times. Here the CDR3 reads CASSPPTWEPPVTDTQYF. The CDR3 DNA sequence: TGTGCCAGCAGCCCACCCACTTGGGAGCCTCCTGTCACAGATACGCAGTATTTT. The chain couples TRBV11-2 to TRBJ2-3; maybe TRBD2 (5 bases). CDR3 length: 18 amino acids. Germline values: CDR1 SGHAT, CDR2 FQNNGV. V was shortened by 5 bases and J by 2 bases, with 23 bases between the two germline ends.

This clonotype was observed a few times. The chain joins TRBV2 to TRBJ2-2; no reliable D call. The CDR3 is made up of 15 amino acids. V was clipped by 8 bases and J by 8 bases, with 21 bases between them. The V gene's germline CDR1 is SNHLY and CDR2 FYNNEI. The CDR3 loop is CASHMTTLPSGELFF. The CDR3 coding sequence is TGTGCCAGCCATATGACCACCCTTCCGTCTGGGGAGCTGTTTTTT.

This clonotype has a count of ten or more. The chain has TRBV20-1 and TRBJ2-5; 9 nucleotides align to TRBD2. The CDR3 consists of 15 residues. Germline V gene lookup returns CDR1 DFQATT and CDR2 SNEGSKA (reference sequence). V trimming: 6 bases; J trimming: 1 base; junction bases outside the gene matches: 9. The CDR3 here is CSAHASGTTQETQYF. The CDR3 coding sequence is TGCAGTGCACATGCTAGCGGGACCACCCAAGAGACCCAGTACTTC.

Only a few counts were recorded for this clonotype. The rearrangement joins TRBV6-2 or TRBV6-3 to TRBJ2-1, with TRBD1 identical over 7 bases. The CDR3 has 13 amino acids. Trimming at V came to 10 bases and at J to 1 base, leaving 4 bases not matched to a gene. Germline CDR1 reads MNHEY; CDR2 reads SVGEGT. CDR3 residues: CAIQTGSYNEQFF. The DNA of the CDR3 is TGTGCCATCCAGACAGGGTCCTACAATGAGCAGTTCTTC.

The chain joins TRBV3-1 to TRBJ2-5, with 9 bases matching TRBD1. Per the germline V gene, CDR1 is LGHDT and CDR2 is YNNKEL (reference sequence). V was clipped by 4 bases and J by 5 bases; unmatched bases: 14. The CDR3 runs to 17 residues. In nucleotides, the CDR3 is TGTGCCAGCAGCCCGTTGATCGGGACAGGGTCGGTGGAGACCCAGTACTTC. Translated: CASSPLIGTGSVETQYF.

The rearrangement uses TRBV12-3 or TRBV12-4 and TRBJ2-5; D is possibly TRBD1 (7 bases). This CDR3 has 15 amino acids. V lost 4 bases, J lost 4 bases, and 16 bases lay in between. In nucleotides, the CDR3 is TGTGCCAGCAGTTCCAGGGGGGCAGGGGGAGAGACCCAGTACTTC. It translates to CASSSRGAGGETQYF.

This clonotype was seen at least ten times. The CDR3: CASTRGNRQPQHF. CDR3 nucleotide sequence: TGTGCCAGCACCAGGGGAAATCGTCAGCCCCAGCATTTT. The chain combines TRBV6-6 with TRBJ1-5; tentative D call: TRBD1 (6 bases). With 7 bases removed from V and 6 bases from J, the gap between germline ends came to 13 bases. Germline CDR1 and CDR2: MNHNY and SVGAGI (reference sequence). This CDR3 has 13 amino acids.